Given below is one TCR beta chain in context. Antigen unknown. Profiling relied on immunoSEQ multiplex PCR, and the TCRdb table lists in-frame clones only, not all of them. The repertoire holds 95,000 to 150,000 clones, with 80% to 90% as singletons. Germline V gene sequence: CDR1 LNHDA, CDR2 SQIVND (reference sequence). V was cut by 5 bases and J by 5 bases, with 22 bases left in between. The CDR3 runs to 17 residues. This entry is derived from a study of T cell responses to AZD1222 COVID-19 vaccine. At the level of the study: Researchers grouped second doses given at about 4 or about 12 weeks into one pool.

Study results and caveats: Donors, mostly white British, included more females; clonal diversity was possibly underestimated.

The V gene is TRBV19, the J gene TRBJ1-5; D is possibly TRBD1 (6 bases). The sequence was collected from an adult in good health. The specimen comprised peripheral blood, sampled on day 0 of AZD1222 vaccination. Written as DNA, the CDR3 is TGTGCCAGTAGTGCCCGGACAGCCCGGGCGTTTGATCAGCCCCAGCATTTT. As protein: CASSARTARAFDQPQHF.